The next 2 T cell receptor beta chains were all read from a single sample in a study of vaccination and CD4 T cells after COVID-19. Once obtained from cultured CD4+ T cells, the DNA was sequenced using the Oncomine TCR Beta short-read assay. Investigators isolated genomic DNA from cultured CD4+ T cells. TCRdb re-called the PCR reads with MiXCR, one entry per CDR3 protein. The sample has approximately 9,800 distinct CDR3 sequences, around 33% seen once; the top ten hold approximately 22%. Documented treatment: roughly 11-day PBMC culture with coronavirus spike peptide pools or control peptides (ViraFEST assay). Harvesting of the unexposed donor's CD4+ T cells predated the COVID-19 pandemic (2011-2018). For these receptors, no antigen is known. The source material was CD4+ T cells from blood, cultured in vitro. The receptors were sampled from a human donor in good health.

V and J are TRBV5-4 and TRBJ2-5; the match to TRBD1 covers 8 bases. The CDR3 runs to 15 residues. Germline V gene lookup returns CDR1 SGHNT and CDR2 YYREEE (reference sequence). The ends lost 2 bases at V and 4 bases at J; junction bases unmatched: 7. The chain's CDR3 is CASSFPGQGGETQYF. DNA of the CDR3: TGTGCCAGCAGCTTTCCTGGACAGGGTGGAGAGACCCAGTACTTC. Together with reference TRBV5-4 and TRBJ2-5, the CDR3 gives the full variable domain: ETGVTQSPTHLIKTRGQQVTLRCSSQSGHNTVSWYQQALGQGPQFIFQYYREEENGRGNFPPRFSGLQFPNYSSELNVNALELDDSALYLCASSFPGQGGETQYFGPGTRLLVL.

V and J are TRBV27 and TRBJ1-4, with TRBD1 as a possible D gene (6 bases). Germline-derived CDR1 and CDR2 are MNHEY and SMNVEV (reference sequence). V lost 6 bases and J lost 10, with 15 bases in between. The CDR3 length is 13 residues. This chain's CDR3 is CASSQNRDGKLFF. In DNA, the CDR3 is TGTGCCAGCAGCCAGAACAGGGACGGAAAACTGTTTTTT.